This TCR beta chain emerged from a study of blood T cell repertoires in COVID-19. Study context: Nucleic acid was either cDNA or gDNA, and it came from T cells, B-cell-depleted T cells, or PBMCs.

Data came from immunoSEQ multiplex PCR; TCRdb stores just in-frame clones and leaves some out. The sample holds roughly 200,000 clones, about 83% seen once. Germline V gene lookup returns CDR1 MDHEN and CDR2 SYDVKM. V lost 5 bases and J 4 bases, leaving 11 bases between the germline ends. The CDR3 is made up of 13 amino acids. The rearrangement uses TRBV28 and TRBJ2-5; D remains unclear. The origin of this receptor is a man aged 55 to 70 who had recovered from COVID-19. Source material: peripheral blood. CDR3 protein: CASSRSGGETQYF. Here the CDR3 DNA reads TGTGCCAGCAGTCGGTCCGGCGGAGAGACCCAGTACTTC.